The entry below gives a single T cell receptor beta chain sequence along with its context. The antigen is not known. At one of its ends the junction is not consistent with the germline gene, which may arise from a read error. Only in-frame clones appear in the TCRdb table, and some are missing; sequencing was by immunoSEQ multiplex PCR. Of 30,000 to 35,000 clones in the sample, about 70% are singletons; the top ten hold 28%. The CDR3 runs to 13 residues. Germline assignment: CDR1 SGHVS and CDR2 FQNEAQ. This record belongs to a study of cytotoxic CD8 clonotypes in ibrutinib-treated CLL. Overall study: Results showed around 25 partial and 2 complete responses; following median about 68 months, around 14 remained remitted, approximately twelve advanced.

Overall study findings and caveats: Clonality increased at ibrutinib response, then returned toward baseline at progression.

This chain joins TRBV7-8 and TRBJ2-1, with D possibly TRBD2 on 5 matching bases. This receptor was identified in a human donor with chronic lymphocytic leukemia. Sample: PBMCs, taken before ibrutinib treatment. The CDR3 sequence is CASSLAPYNEQFF. The DNA for the CDR3 is TGTGCCAGCAGCCTAGCTCCGTACAATGAGCAGTTCTTC.